This T cell receptor (beta chain) comes out of a study of T cell repertoires in cytomegalovirus infection. The overall study: It can be stated that public TCR beta signatures indicated CMV infection as well as a matching HLA type. Study-level results: HLA-C-restricted CMV-specific TCR beta clonotypes prevailed in the ex vivo response. The cumulative frequency of public TCR beta families identified carriers of CMV plus the relevant HLA.

TCRdb re-called the reads through MiXCR, storing one row per CDR3 protein. The sample holds 450,000 to 550,000 distinct CDR3 sequences, approximately 15% seen once. This clonotype occurred many times. What it binds is not known. The specimen was CD8+ T cells from PBMCs. This clonotype was sampled from a human donor in good health (CMV status not recorded). Some clones in this sample may be carry-over from other donors' samples.

CDR3 protein: CASSYGEGGELFF. The CDR3 region has the DNA TGTGCCAGCAGCTACGGGGAGGGCGGGGAGCTGTTTTTT. The chain has TRBV12-3 or TRBV12-4 and TRBJ2-2; 7 bases map to TRBD2. The J segment lost 7 bases and the V segment lost 6 bases, leaving 5 bases of the junction unmatched. The CDR3 is made up of 13 amino acids.